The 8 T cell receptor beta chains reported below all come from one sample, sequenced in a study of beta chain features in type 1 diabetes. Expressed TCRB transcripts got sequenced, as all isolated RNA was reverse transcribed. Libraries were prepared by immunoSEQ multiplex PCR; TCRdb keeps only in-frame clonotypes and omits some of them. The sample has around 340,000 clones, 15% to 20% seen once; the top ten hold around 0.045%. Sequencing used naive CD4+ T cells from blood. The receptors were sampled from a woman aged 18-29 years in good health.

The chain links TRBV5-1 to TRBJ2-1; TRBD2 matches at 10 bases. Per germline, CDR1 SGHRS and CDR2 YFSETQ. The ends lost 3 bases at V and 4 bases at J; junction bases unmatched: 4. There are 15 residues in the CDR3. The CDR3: CASSSWTSGYNEQFF. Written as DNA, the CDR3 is TGCGCCAGCAGCTCGTGGACTAGCGGTTACAATGAGCAGTTCTTC. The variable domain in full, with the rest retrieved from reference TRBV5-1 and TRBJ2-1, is KAGVTQTPRYLIKTRGQQVTLSCSPISGHRSVSWYQQTPGQGLQFLFEYFSETQRNKGNFPGRFSGRQFSNSRSEMNVSTLELGDSALYLCASSSWTSGYNEQFFGPGTRLTVL.

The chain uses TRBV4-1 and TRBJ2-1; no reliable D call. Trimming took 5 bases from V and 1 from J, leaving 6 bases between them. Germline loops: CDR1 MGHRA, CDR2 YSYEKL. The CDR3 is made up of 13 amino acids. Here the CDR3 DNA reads TGCGCCAGCAGCGCGAAGTCCTACAATGAGCAGTTCTTC. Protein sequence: CASSAKSYNEQFF.

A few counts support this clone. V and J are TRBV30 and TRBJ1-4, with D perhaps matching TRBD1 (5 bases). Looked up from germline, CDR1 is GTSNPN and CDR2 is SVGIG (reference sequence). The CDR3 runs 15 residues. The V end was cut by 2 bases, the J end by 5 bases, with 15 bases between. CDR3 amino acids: CAWSFPVGGNEKLFF. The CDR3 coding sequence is TGTGCCTGGAGTTTTCCAGTGGGGGGAAATGAAAAACTGTTTTTT.

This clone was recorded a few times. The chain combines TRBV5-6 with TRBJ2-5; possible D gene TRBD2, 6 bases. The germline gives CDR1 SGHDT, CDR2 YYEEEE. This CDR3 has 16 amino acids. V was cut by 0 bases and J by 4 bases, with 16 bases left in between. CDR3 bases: TGTGCCAGCAGCTTGGCGCTCAGGGACTTAGGAGAGACCCAGTACTTC. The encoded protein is CASSLALRDLGETQYF.

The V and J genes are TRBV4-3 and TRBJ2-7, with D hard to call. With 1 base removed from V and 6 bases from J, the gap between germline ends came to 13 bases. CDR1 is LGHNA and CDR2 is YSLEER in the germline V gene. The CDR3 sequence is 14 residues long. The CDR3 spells CASSQVSGSGEQYF. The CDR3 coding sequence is TGCGCCAGCAGCCAAGTAAGTGGATCGGGCGAGCAGTACTTC.

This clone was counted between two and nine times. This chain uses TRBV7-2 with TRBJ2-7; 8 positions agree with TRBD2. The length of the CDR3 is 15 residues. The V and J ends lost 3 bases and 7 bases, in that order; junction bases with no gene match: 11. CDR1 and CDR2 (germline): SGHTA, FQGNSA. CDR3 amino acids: CASSFKAGAHLEQYF. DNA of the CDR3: TGTGCCAGCAGCTTCAAAGCGGGGGCCCATTTGGAGCAGTACTTC.

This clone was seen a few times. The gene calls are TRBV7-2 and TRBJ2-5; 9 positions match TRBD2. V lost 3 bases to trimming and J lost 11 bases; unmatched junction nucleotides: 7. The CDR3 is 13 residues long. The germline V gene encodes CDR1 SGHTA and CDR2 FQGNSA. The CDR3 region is CASSLLGGGVQYF. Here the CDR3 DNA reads TGTGCCAGCAGCTTGCTAGGCGGGGGGGTGCAGTACTTC.

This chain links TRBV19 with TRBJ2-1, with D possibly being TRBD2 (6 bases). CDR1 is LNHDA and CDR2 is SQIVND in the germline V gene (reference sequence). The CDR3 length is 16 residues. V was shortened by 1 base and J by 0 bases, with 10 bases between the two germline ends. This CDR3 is CASSIVGGASYNEQFF. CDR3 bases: TGTGCCAGTAGTATAGTAGGCGGGGCCTCCTACAATGAGCAGTTCTTC.